The 32 T cell receptor beta chains in this list originate from one sample, sequenced in a study of blood T cells in healthy people across ages. Sample-barcoded 5' priming and a J-beta primer mix drove a second PCR of roughly 7 to 11 cycles. TCRdb reprocessed the 5' RACE reads via MiXCR and lists one record per CDR3 protein. This table holds hundreds of thousands of distinct CDR3 sequences, about 30% found once. The sequencing input was blood. The receptors come from a woman older than 75 in good health.

This chain joins TRBV28 and TRBJ2-6, with 9 bases matching TRBD1. The J segment lost 0 bases and the V segment lost 7 bases, leaving 7 bases of the junction unmatched. CDR3 length: 17 residues. Per germline, CDR1 MDHEN and CDR2 SYDVKM. CDR3 residues: CASNTQGAGSGANVLTF. DNA of the CDR3: TGTGCCAGCAACACACAGGGGGCAGGCTCTGGGGCCAACGTCCTGACTTTC.

This clonotype was observed at least ten times. The chain combines TRBV20-1 with TRBJ2-6, with D possibly TRBD1 on 5 matching bases. The CDR3 length is 15 residues. Trimming took 6 bases from V and 0 from J, leaving 12 bases between them. Germline CDR1 reads DFQATT; CDR2 reads SNEGSKA (reference sequence). CDR3 DNA: TGCAGTGCCGCTCCAGGGTTCTCTGGGGCCAACGTCCTGACTTTC. Translating it yields CSAAPGFSGANVLTF.

This clonotype was seen a handful of times. This chain links TRBV7-3 with TRBJ2-5; 12 bases agree with TRBD2. The CDR3 extends over 15 amino acids. Germline V gene sequence: CDR1 SGHTA, CDR2 FQGTGA. V trimming: 6 bases; J trimming: 2 bases; junction bases outside the gene matches: 4. The CDR3 DNA follows: TGTGCCAGCAGTAGGACTAGCGGGATACAAGAGACCCAGTACTTC. Protein product: CASSRTSGIQETQYF.

In regard to this clonotype: This sequence may be a read error, since a much larger clone differs from it by one base. The V and J genes are TRBV30 and TRBJ1-2, with D possibly TRBD1 on 6 matching bases. Per the germline V gene, CDR1 is GTSNPN and CDR2 is SVGIG (reference sequence). This CDR3 has 12 amino acids. V was shortened by 1 base and J by 10 bases, with 13 bases between the two germline ends. CDR3 sequence: CAWSETGPSYTF. DNA of the CDR3: TGTGCCTGGAGTGAAACAGGGCCGTCCTACACCTTC.

Many counts were recorded for this clonotype. The rearrangement uses TRBV28 and TRBJ2-4; TRBD1 agrees at 8 bases. This CDR3 has 13 residues. V was pared by 6 bases and J by 9 bases, with 7 bases of the junction left unmatched. CDR1 is MDHEN, CDR2 SYDVKM, per germline. CDR3 in DNA: TGTGCCAGCAGCCCCCGGGACAGGCCCATTCAGTACTTC. Translated, it gives CASSPRDRPIQYF.

Note on this clonotype: Since a much larger clone is just one base distant, this may be a read error. The chain is built from TRBV7-9 and TRBJ2-7, with D hard to call. The CDR3 sequence is 13 residues long. Trimming left V 5 bases short and J 2 bases short, with 10 bases between. Germline CDR1 and CDR2: SEHNR and FQNEAQ (reference sequence). CDR3: CASSPASPYEQYF. The CDR3 DNA sequence: TGTGCCAGCAGCCCGGCCAGCCCCTACGAGCAGTACTTC.

This clonotype was recorded many times. The V and J genes are TRBV5-1 and TRBJ1-2; 7 bases align to TRBD1. CDR1 is SGHRS, CDR2 YFSETQ, per germline. After removal of 3 bases from V and 3 bases from J, the junction contained 11 bases not matched to a gene. There are 16 residues in the CDR3. As DNA, the CDR3 is TGCGCCAGCAGCTGGGAAAAAGACAGGGTCGACTATGGCTACACCTTC. It translates to CASSWEKDRVDYGYTF.

This clonotype came up many times. This sequence joins TRBV7-2 and TRBJ1-2, with D possibly TRBD1 on 6 matching bases. Germline V gene lookup returns CDR1 SGHTA and CDR2 FQGNSA. CDR3 length equals 13 residues. Trimming left V 5 bases short and J 4 bases short, with 11 bases between. This chain's CDR3 is CASSQDSVYGYTF. CDR3 in DNA: TGTGCCAGCAGCCAGGACAGCGTCTATGGCTACACCTTC.

In this sample, this clonotype turned up many times. This chain uses TRBV5-1 with TRBJ1-1, with 11 bases matching TRBD1. The CDR3 spans 15 residues. The ends lost 1 base at V and 4 bases at J; junction bases unmatched: 3. CDR1 and CDR2 (germline): SGHRS, YFSETQ. CDR3 coding DNA: TGCGCCAGCAGCTTGACCGGGACAGGGGGCACTGAAGCTTTCTTT. Amino acid sequence: CASSLTGTGGTEAFF.

There are many counts of this clonotype. V usage is TRBV6-5 and J usage is TRBJ2-6; D not certain. CDR3 size: 15 residues. Trimming took 7 bases from V and 4 from J, leaving 14 bases between them. Germline V gene sequence: CDR1 MNHEY, CDR2 SVGAGI. Here the CDR3 reads CASTLDGLGANVLTF. The CDR3 nucleotides read TGTGCCAGCACCCTGGACGGGCTCGGGGCCAACGTCCTGACTTTC.

Details on this clonotype: A read error may explain this, as a much larger clone is one base away. The CDR3 loop reads CSATGLAVYKEQFF. For the CDR3, the DNA is TGCAGTGCCACGGGACTAGCGGTTTACAAGGAGCAGTTCTTC. V is TRBV20-1 and J is TRBJ2-1; the match to TRBD2 covers 11 bases. This CDR3 spans 14 amino acids. Germline-derived CDR1 and CDR2 are DFQATT and SNEGSKA (reference sequence).

This clonotype was seen only once. A read error may explain this, as a much larger clone is one base away. V and J are TRBV7-2 and TRBJ2-7, with TRBD1 matching over 8 bases. The CDR3 is 14 amino acids. J was trimmed by 11 bases and V by 5 bases; bases with no gene match: 14. Germline-derived CDR1 and CDR2 are SGHTA and FQGNSA. CDR3 loop: CASSPHLSGQGEYF. The CDR3 DNA sequence: TGTGCCAGCAGCCCTCACCTGAGTGGACAGGGAGAGTACTTC.

The chain carries TRBV5-1 and TRBJ2-1; TRBD1 matches at 12 bases. Germline CDR1 reads SGHRS; CDR2 reads YFSETQ. This CDR3 is 17 amino acids long. V shed 4 bases and J 6 bases; nucleotides not matched to a gene: 11. The CDR3 loop is CASSPGQGANVGNEQFF. The CDR3 coding sequence is TGCGCCAGCAGCCCGGGACAGGGGGCGAATGTAGGCAATGAGCAGTTCTTC.

This clonotype was recorded a few times. This may arise from a read error, as a much more abundant clone is one base away. CDR3 nucleotides: TGTGCCAGCAGCTTAGGACCCCCGGGACGGGGTGTTTACGAGCAGTACTTC. Amino acids: CASSLGPPGRGVYEQYF. The chain combines TRBV7-6 with TRBJ2-4; D possibly uses TRBD1 or TRBD2 (5 bases each). The J call is in doubt because the DNA end fits TRBJ2-7 better. Germline V gives CDR1 SGHVS, CDR2 FNYEAQ. This CDR3 has 17 amino acids.

A word on this clonotype: A read error is possible here, since a much larger clone lies one base away. The rearrangement links TRBV18 to TRBJ2-5; tentative D call: TRBD1 (6 bases). Between the trimmed V and J ends, which lost 2 bases and 5 bases, there was a span of 15 bases. The CDR3 is 15 residues long. Germline assignment: CDR1 KGHSH and CDR2 LQKENI. The CDR3 DNA is TGTGCCAGCTCACCAACGACCTCCAGGGGCGAGACCCAGTACTTC. Protein: CASSPTTSRGETQYF.

This clonotype was seen ten or more times. V and J are TRBV4-1 and TRBJ1-1; D is ambiguous. V lost 1 base and J lost 1, with 10 bases in between. This CDR3 has 15 residues. Germline-derived CDR1 and CDR2 are MGHRA and YSYEKL. The CDR3 protein is CASSQGESRNTEAFF. Here the CDR3 DNA reads TGCGCCAGCAGCCAAGGGGAATCTAGGAACACTGAAGCTTTCTTT.

The table lists this clonotype with many counts. The chain employs TRBV3-1 and TRBJ2-5; D ambiguous. Looked up from germline, CDR1 is LGHDT and CDR2 is YNNKEL (reference sequence). V shed 1 base and J shed 4 bases, with 7 bases lying between them. This CDR3 spans 13 amino acids. Written as DNA, the CDR3 is TGTGCCAGCAGCCAAGGCAGGTTAGAGACCCAGTACTTC. This encodes CASSQGRLETQYF.

In this sample, this clonotype turned up many times. The chain recombines TRBV6-1 with TRBJ2-1, with 9 bases aligning to TRBD2. V lost 0 bases and J lost 7; bases outside the gene matches: 7. Germline loops: CDR1 MNHNS, CDR2 SASEGT. The CDR3 runs to 16 residues. The CDR3 here is CASSEALGLAYNEQFF. The CDR3 DNA follows: TGTGCCAGCAGTGAAGCCCTAGGACTAGCGTATAATGAGCAGTTCTTC.

This clonotype was recorded many times. This chain links TRBV7-9 with TRBJ2-5; TRBD2 is a possible D gene (6 bases). V was shortened by 5 bases and J by 2 bases, with 12 bases between the two germline ends. The germline CDR1 and CDR2 sequences are SEHNR and FQNEAQ (reference sequence). CDR3 length: 14 residues. The CDR3 DNA sequence: TGTGCCAGCAGCGAGACTAGGTTTCAAGAGACCCAGTACTTC. Translated, it gives CASSETRFQETQYF.

Note on this clonotype: This may stem from a read error, because a much larger clone lies one nucleotide away. J is TRBJ2-7 and V is TRBV20-1, with D maybe TRBD2 (6 bases). Germline V gene data show CDR1 as DFQATT and CDR2 as SNEGSKA (reference sequence). The CDR3 runs to 14 residues. V was clipped by 2 bases and J by 7 bases, with 18 bases between them. CDR3 sequence (DNA): TGCAGTGCTAGACGCCCTCCGAGGGAGGATGAGCAGTACTTC. This encodes CSARRPPREDEQYF.

This sequence joins TRBV21-1 and TRBJ1-1; no DNA check was done on the table's D call, TRBD1. TRBV21-1 is a known pseudogene. The CDR3 has 15 residues. The CDR3 protein is CASSKEAGGNTEAFF. DNA of the CDR3: TGTGCCAGCAGCAAGGAGGCAGGGGGCAACACTGAAGCTTTCTTT.

The genes are TRBV2 and TRBJ2-5; D possibly corresponds to TRBD1 (6 bases). Germline assignment: CDR1 SNHLY and CDR2 FYNNEI. This CDR3 has 14 residues. Trimming removed 8 bases at V and 11 bases at J, with 24 bases between. The CDR3 DNA is TGTGCCAGCGGCGCAGGGGCGGATCTAGGGGAGCAGTACTTC. As protein: CASGAGADLGEQYF. The variable domain in full, with the rest retrieved from reference TRBV2 and TRBJ2-5, is EPEVTQTPSHQVTQMGQEVILRCVPISNHLYFYWYRQILGQKVEFLVSFYNNEISEKSEIFDDQFSVERPDGSNFTLKIRSTKLEDSAMYFCASGAGADLGEQYFGPGTRLLVL.

The chain couples TRBV27 to TRBJ1-6; maybe TRBD1 (6 bases). CDR3 size: 15 residues. Trimming removed 3 bases from V and 8 bases from J, with 14 bases in between. Germline V CDR1 and CDR2: MNHEY, SMNVEV (reference sequence). CDR3 loop: CASSLSGVVDSPLHF. CDR3 coding DNA: TGTGCCAGCAGTTTGTCAGGGGTCGTTGATTCACCCCTCCACTTT.

A note on this clonotype: A read error may explain this, as a much larger clone is one base away. V and J are TRBV20-1 and TRBJ2-5; either TRBD1 or TRBD2 may supply D (6 bases each). V lost 0 bases, J lost 11 bases, and 22 bases lay in between. The germline V gene encodes CDR1 DFQATT and CDR2 SNEGSKA (reference sequence). This CDR3 is built from 15 residues. This chain's CDR3 is CSARDSGGQNNEQYF. In DNA form, the CDR3 reads TGCAGTGCTAGAGATTCCGGGGGCCAAAACAATGAGCAGTACTTC.

This chain connects TRBV3-1 to TRBJ2-5, with 10 bases fitting TRBD2. The CDR3 consists of 17 residues. V was pared by 4 bases and J by 2 bases, with 10 bases of the junction left unmatched. Germline V gene data show CDR1 as LGHDT and CDR2 as YNNKEL (reference sequence). CDR3 nucleotides: TGTGCCAGCAGCCGGCTAGCGGGGGCTAGGGGACAAGAGACCCAGTACTTC. It specifies CASSRLAGARGQETQYF.

For this clonotype: A clone one base away is much larger, so this may be a read error. The chain links TRBV7-9 to TRBJ1-2, with D hard to call. CDR3 size: 14 residues. Germline assignment: CDR1 SEHNR and CDR2 FQNEAQ (reference sequence). The CDR3 spells CVSSLWRANYGYTF. The CDR3 DNA follows: TGTGTCAGCAGCTTGTGGAGGGCCAACTATGGCTACACCTTC.

At least ten counts were recorded for this clonotype. This rearrangement joins TRBV20-1 to TRBJ2-3; TRBD1 matches at 9 bases. Germline V gene lookup returns CDR1 DFQATT and CDR2 SNEGSKA (reference sequence). Germline trimming cut 1 base from V and 4 bases from J; bases unmatched to any gene: 15. The CDR3 has 18 amino acids. In DNA, the CDR3 is TGCAGTGCTAGAGGAATTTCGAGGACAGGGGAATGGTCAGATACGCAGTATTTT. This gives the protein CSARGISRTGEWSDTQYF.

This clonotype was recorded a few times. The rearrangement uses TRBV10-3 and TRBJ1-6; D ambiguous. The germline gives CDR1 ENHRY, CDR2 SYGVKD. This CDR3 is 13 amino acids long. Trimming took off 6 bases at V and 6 bases at J, with 9 bases between the two ends. The chain's CDR3 is CAIRYILNSPLHF. The CDR3 nucleotides are TGTGCCATCAGATACATCCTTAATTCACCCCTCCACTTT.

The J gene is TRBJ2-1, the V gene TRBV9; D is possibly TRBD1 (5 bases). Gene TRBJ2-7 matches the end of the DNA better, so the J call may be wrong. The CDR3 totals 15 residues. Germline V CDR1 and CDR2: SGDLS, YYNGEE. The CDR3 region is CASSETVSSYNEQYF. CDR3 DNA sequence: TGTGCCAGCAGCGAGACAGTTAGCTCCTACAATGAGCAGTACTTC.

With regard to this clonotype: One end of the junction varies from germline; a read error may be responsible. The V and J genes are TRBV5-6 and TRBJ2-4; maybe TRBD2 (7 bases). The DNA end is more similar to TRBJ2-7, so the J call may be wrong. The CDR3 has 17 residues. The V gene's germline CDR1 is SGHDT and CDR2 YYEEEE. CDR3 sequence (DNA): TGTACCAGCAGCTTGACGGGGGGCACCTCTATCTCCTACGAGCAGTACTTC. This gives the protein CTSSLTGGTSISYEQYF.

The gene calls are TRBV20-1 and TRBJ1-1; possible D gene TRBD1, 6 bases. V dropped 3 bases and J dropped 3 bases, with 26 bases sitting between them. The CDR3 length is 18 residues. From germline, CDR1 is DFQATT and CDR2 SNEGSKA (reference sequence). The CDR3 sequence: CSARSSSRGLILDTEAFF. CDR3 sequence (DNA): TGCAGTGCTAGGTCGAGTTCCAGGGGATTGATTTTGGACACTGAAGCTTTCTTT.

Turning to this clonotype: With a much larger clone just one base away, this may be a read error. The genes are TRBV10-3 and TRBJ2-1, with TRBD2 matching 7 bases. The CDR3 is 11 residues long. Germline V lookup: CDR1 ENHRY, CDR2 SYGVKD. The junction had 4 bases not matched to a gene; V was cut back by 9 bases and J by 8 bases. CDR3 sequence (DNA): TGTGCCATTAGGGAGGGGTATGAGCAGTTCTTC. Its translation: CAIREGYEQFF.